The 30 T cell receptor beta chains reported below all come from one sample, sequenced in a study of blood T cell repertoires in COVID-19. Assay used: immunoSEQ multiplex PCR; TCRdb lists only in-frame clones, some missing. The sample contains approximately 50,000 clones, around 87% of which appear only once. Specimen: peripheral blood. The receptors derive from a man aged 50 to 60 with active COVID-19.

This chain connects TRBV28 to TRBJ1-2; the D is unclear. V was shortened by 6 bases and J by 3 bases, with 11 bases between the two germline ends. The CDR3 has 13 residues. Germline assignment: CDR1 MDHEN and CDR2 SYDVKM. The CDR3 is CASSRSRDYGYTF. The CDR3, as DNA: TGTGCCAGCAGCCGATCCCGGGACTATGGCTACACCTTC.

The chain uses TRBV7-2 and TRBJ2-2, with D perhaps matching TRBD1 (5 bases). The V and J ends lost 3 bases and 7 bases respectively, with 6 bases between them. Germline V gives CDR1 SGHTA, CDR2 FQGNSA. The CDR3 has 12 residues. CDR3 region: CASSFDSGELFF. The CDR3 bases are TGTGCCAGCAGCTTCGACAGCGGGGAGCTGTTTTTT.

This sequence joins TRBV14 and TRBJ2-7; 7 bases map to TRBD2. There are 14 residues in the CDR3. Germline V lookup: CDR1 SGHDN, CDR2 FVKESK. J was trimmed by 0 bases and V by 4 bases; bases with no gene match: 3. The CDR3 loop is CASSPGRSSYEQYF. The CDR3 bases are TGTGCCAGCAGCCCCGGGAGGAGCTCCTACGAGCAGTACTTC. Looking up the rest from reference TRBV14 and TRBJ2-7 gives the full variable domain: EAGVTQFPSHSVIEKGQTVTLRCDPISGHDNLYWYRRVMGKEIKFLLHFVKESKQDESGMPNNRFLAERTGGTYSTLKVQPAELEDSGVYFCASSPGRSSYEQYFGPGTRLTVT.

This rearrangement joins TRBV3-1 (or the pseudogene TRBV3-2) to TRBJ2-7; TRBD2 matches at 8 bases. Looked up from germline, CDR1 is LGHDT and CDR2 is YNNKEL (reference sequence). With 0 bases clipped from V and 0 bases from J, the junction kept 4 bases outside the gene matches. CDR3 size: 16 residues. The CDR3 DNA reads as TGTGCCAGCAGCCAAGATCGGGGGGGGAGCTCCTACGAGCAGTACTTC. It yields the protein CASSQDRGGSSYEQYF.

J is TRBJ1-6 and V is TRBV19; 9 bases are a match to TRBD1. Trimming took 7 bases from V and 6 from J; bases not matched to a gene: 10. The CDR3 has 16 amino acids. Germline CDR1 LNHDA, CDR2 SQIVND (reference sequence). DNA for the CDR3: TGTGCCAGTAAACTCTCCGGGACAGGGACTAATTCACCCCTCCACTTT. This gives the protein CASKLSGTGTNSPLHF.

The chain recombines TRBV9 with TRBJ2-5; D is perhaps TRBD2 (5 bases). The CDR3 is made up of 12 amino acids. Trimming removed 7 bases from V and 2 bases from J, with 9 bases in between. CDR1 SGDLS and CDR2 YYNGEE come from the germline V gene. CDR3 in amino acids: CASGGVQETQYF. The CDR3 coding sequence is TGTGCCAGCGGAGGCGTACAAGAGACCCAGTACTTC.

DNA for the CDR3: TGCGCCAGCAGCTTCGCGGGCTCGAACACCGGGGAGCTGTTTTTT. Amino acids: CASSFAGSNTGELFF. V is TRBV5-1 and J is TRBJ2-2; maybe TRBD2 (5 bases). Trimming took 2 bases from V and 0 from J, leaving 8 bases between them. This CDR3 is 15 amino acids long. The germline V gene has CDR1 SGHRS and CDR2 YFSETQ.

This chain connects TRBV3-1 (or the pseudogene TRBV3-2) to TRBJ2-1; perhaps TRBD2 as D (6 bases). The germline V and J ends were trimmed by 1 base and 2 bases, with 9 bases remaining between them. The CDR3 is 15 residues long. Germline V CDR1 and CDR2: LGHDT, YNNKEL (reference sequence). Here the CDR3 reads CASSQGSGAYNEQFF. Written as DNA, the CDR3 is TGTGCCAGCAGCCAAGGTAGCGGAGCCTACAATGAGCAGTTCTTC.

The CDR3 DNA is TGTGCCAGCAGCACCTCCCCCCCGGGGGAAGCTTTCTTT. Its translation: CASSTSPPGEAFF. The gene calls are TRBV5-4 and TRBJ1-1; D remains ambiguous. The V gene's germline CDR1 is SGHNT and CDR2 YYREEE (reference sequence). The V end lost 4 bases, the J end lost 8 bases, and 15 bases lay between the germline ends. The CDR3 totals 13 residues. Based on the CDR3 plus reference TRBV5-4 and TRBJ1-1, the full variable domain is ETGVTQSPTHLIKTRGQQVTLRCSSQSGHNTVSWYQQALGQGPQFIFQYYREEENGRGNFPPRFSGLQFPNYSSELNVNALELDDSALYLCASSTSPPGEAFFGQGTRLTVV.

The V and J genes are TRBV5-4 and TRBJ1-2; TRBD1 matches at 9 bases. The CDR3 runs to 14 residues. J gave up 4 bases and V 4 bases, and 5 bases lay outside the gene matches. Germline V gene lookup returns CDR1 SGHNT and CDR2 YYREEE (reference sequence). The CDR3 DNA sequence: TGTGCCAGCAGCCAAAGGACAGGGGCCTATGGCTACACCTTC. Its protein is CASSQRTGAYGYTF. Variable domain in full (rest from reference TRBV5-4 and TRBJ1-2): ETGVTQSPTHLIKTRGQQVTLRCSSQSGHNTVSWYQQALGQGPQFIFQYYREEENGRGNFPPRFSGLQFPNYSSELNVNALELDDSALYLCASSQRTGAYGYTFGSGTRLTVV.

This clone occurred once. The chain is built from TRBV11-2 and TRBJ2-7; possible D gene TRBD1, 5 bases. V lost 3 bases and J lost 9, with 9 bases in between. The CDR3 contains 11 residues. The germline CDR1 and CDR2 sequences are SGHAT and FQNNGV. The CDR3 DNA reads TGTGCCAGCAGCTTCAGGGTTGGGCAGTACTTC. This encodes CASSFRVGQYF.

The V gene is TRBV7-8, the J gene TRBJ2-1, with TRBD2 matching 10 bases. Trimming at V came to 6 bases and at J to 5 bases, leaving 4 bases not matched to a gene. Germline V gene data show CDR1 as SGHVS and CDR2 as FQNEAQ. The CDR3 length is 14 residues. Here the CDR3 reads CASRKGLADNEQFF. The CDR3 bases are TGTGCCAGCAGGAAAGGACTAGCGGACAATGAGCAGTTCTTC.

The chain has TRBV6-4 and TRBJ2-5; 7 bases fit TRBD2. With V trimmed by 2 bases and J by 3 bases, 0 bases remained unmatched. Germline assignment: CDR1 MRHNA and CDR2 SNTAGT. The CDR3 runs to 13 residues. This CDR3 is CASSDGGEETQYF. The CDR3 DNA sequence: TGTGCCAGCAGTGACGGGGGGGAAGAGACCCAGTACTTC.

V gene TRBV2 combines with J gene TRBJ1-1, with unresolved D. V lost 7 bases and J 1 base, leaving 10 bases between the germline ends. This CDR3 is built from 13 residues. CDR1 and CDR2 from the germline V gene are SNHLY and FYNNEI. CDR3 sequence: CASTLVWNTEAFF. The CDR3 nucleotides are TGTGCCAGCACCCTCGTTTGGAACACTGAAGCTTTCTTT.

The chain combines TRBV28 with TRBJ1-3; D might be TRBD1 (6 bases). The V end lost 2 bases, the J end lost 2 bases, and 10 bases lay between the germline ends. Germline V gene sequence: CDR1 MDHEN, CDR2 SYDVKM. CDR3 length equals 15 residues. The CDR3 nucleotides are TGTGCCAGCAGTTTAGTACAGGGCCCTGGAAACACCATATATTTT. It codes for CASSLVQGPGNTIYF.

The genes are TRBV6-5 and TRBJ2-6; D ambiguous. The CDR3 is 14 residues long. The germline V and J ends were trimmed by 6 bases and 1 base, with 7 bases remaining between them. Germline V CDR1 and CDR2: MNHEY, SVGAGI. CDR3: CASRSESGANVLTF. The CDR3 DNA reads TGTGCCAGCAGGAGCGAATCTGGGGCCAACGTCCTGACTTTC.

The chain carries TRBV12-3 or TRBV12-4 and TRBJ1-3, with D unresolved. V dropped 6 bases and J dropped 7 bases, with 13 bases sitting between them. This CDR3 has 13 residues. This chain's CDR3 is CASSLDHRNTIYF. CDR3 nucleotides: TGTGCCAGCAGCCTAGACCACCGGAACACCATATATTTT.

V and J are TRBV28 and TRBJ1-2; D call uncertain. The CDR3 consists of 12 residues. Germline CDR1 and CDR2: MDHEN and SYDVKM. The V end was cut by 3 bases, the J end by 4 bases, with 6 bases between. The CDR3 reads CASSLSIYGYTF. CDR3 DNA sequence: TGTGCCAGCAGTTTGTCTATCTATGGCTACACCTTC.

This chain joins TRBV6-2 or TRBV6-3 and TRBJ1-1, with D hard to call. The CDR3 has 15 residues. V lost 6 bases to trimming and J lost 1 base, with 15 bases between them. Germline V CDR1 and CDR2: MNHEY, SVGEGT. The DNA for the CDR3 is TGTGCCAGCAGCTCCTCCTCGTGGGCGAACACTGAAGCTTTCTTT. Protein product: CASSSSSWANTEAFF.

The rearrangement joins TRBV19 to TRBJ1-5; tentatively, D is TRBD1 (6 bases). The CDR3 sequence is 14 residues long. Germline CDR1 and CDR2: LNHDA and SQIVND (reference sequence). The CDR3 bases are TGTGCAACTGAAACCCGGACAGGCAATCAGCCCCAGCATTTT. The encoded protein is CATETRTGNQPQHF.

This chain uses TRBV28 with TRBJ2-7, with 9 bases fitting TRBD1. CDR3 size: 14 residues. Germline values: CDR1 MDHEN, CDR2 SYDVKM. V dropped 2 bases and J dropped 2; count of bases not matched to a gene: 1. CDR3 nucleotides: TGTGCCAGCAGTTTAAGGGACAGGGCCTACGAGCAGTACTTC. It translates to CASSLRDRAYEQYF. Using reference TRBV28 and TRBJ2-7 for the parts outside the CDR3, the full variable domain is DVKVTQSSRYLVKRTGEKVFLECVQDMDHENMFWYRQDPGLGLRLIYFSYDVKMKEKGDIPEGYSVSREKKERFSLILESASTNQTSMYLCASSLRDRAYEQYFGPGTRLTVT.

This clone qualifies as medium-sized (0.01 to 0.1%). The chain employs TRBV6-5 and TRBJ2-1, with a tentative D call TRBD2 (6 bases). The CDR3 sequence is 14 residues long. The germline V and J ends were trimmed by 5 bases and 4 bases, with 12 bases remaining between them. Germline CDR1 MNHEY, CDR2 SVGAGI. CDR3 loop: CASSTPGTYNEQFF. DNA for the CDR3: TGTGCCAGCAGTACCCCGGGGACTTACAATGAGCAGTTCTTC.

This rearrangement joins TRBV27 to TRBJ2-7; the D is unclear. CDR3 length: 14 amino acids. Germline CDR1 reads MNHEY; CDR2 reads SMNVEV (reference sequence). Trimming pared 8 bases from V and 2 bases from J, leaving 16 bases between. The CDR3 coding sequence is TGTGCCAGCTCCCCGGGTGGAATCCCCTACGAGCAGTACTTC. Translated: CASSPGGIPYEQYF.

This chain connects TRBV4-2 to TRBJ1-4; D gene uncertain. The CDR3 consists of 12 residues. Germline CDR1 and CDR2: LGHNA and YNFKEQ. V shed 0 bases and J shed 8 bases, with 4 bases lying between them. Written as DNA, the CDR3 is TGTGCCAGCAGCCAAGATTCGGAAAAACTGTTTTTT. It yields the protein CASSQDSEKLFF.

The rearrangement joins TRBV6-5 to TRBJ1-5; tentatively, D is TRBD1 (5 bases). Germline CDR1 MNHEY, CDR2 SVGAGI. This CDR3 is 15 amino acids long. V was pared by 6 bases and J by 4 bases, with 16 bases between. For the CDR3, the DNA is TGTGCCAGCAGCAAGGTCGGACAACGTAATCAGCCCCAGCATTTT. Translated: CASSKVGQRNQPQHF.

This clone was seen once. The genes are TRBV6-5 and TRBJ2-7; no definite D call. The CDR3 is made up of 14 amino acids. The germline CDR1 and CDR2 sequences are MNHEY and SVGAGI. V shed 8 bases and J shed 0 bases, with 14 bases lying between them. CDR3 sequence (DNA): TGTGCCAGCCAAGCACGTAGAAACTCCTACGAGCAGTACTTC. It yields the protein CASQARRNSYEQYF.

The rearrangement links TRBV6-2 or TRBV6-3 to TRBJ2-1; 9 bases fit TRBD2. The germline gives CDR1 MNHEY, CDR2 SVGEGT. V shed 6 bases, J shed 0 bases, and the junction held 12 bases outside the gene matches. This CDR3 is built from 18 residues. In DNA, the CDR3 is TGTGCCAGCAGCTATCAACTAGCGGGCGCTTTCTCCTACAATGAGCAGTTCTTC. It translates to CASSYQLAGAFSYNEQFF.

The chain recombines TRBV13 with TRBJ1-1; 7 bases fit TRBD1. Germline V CDR1 and CDR2: PRHDT, FYEKMQ (reference sequence). This CDR3 has 14 amino acids. V shed 4 bases and J 4 bases; nucleotides not matched to a gene: 6. The CDR3 coding sequence is TGTGCCAGCAGCTCCAAACAGGGGAGCACTGAAGCTTTCTTT. Translated, it gives CASSSKQGSTEAFF.

The chain combines TRBV24-1 with TRBJ2-7; TRBD1 agrees at 9 bases. Trimming took 9 bases from V and 1 from J; bases not matched to a gene: 12. Looked up from germline, CDR1 is KGHDR and CDR2 is SFDVKD. The CDR3 runs to 16 residues. CDR3 sequence: CATAGGLGQGSYEQYF. Here the CDR3 DNA reads TGTGCCACCGCGGGCGGGCTGGGACAGGGATCCTACGAGCAGTACTTC.

The gene calls are TRBV11-1 and TRBJ2-5; possible D gene TRBD1, 5 bases. CDR1 is SGHAT and CDR2 is FQDESV in the germline V gene (reference sequence). The CDR3 contains 16 residues. V dropped 5 bases and J dropped 1 base, with 17 bases sitting between them. CDR3 protein: CASSLQGGSGQETQYF. In DNA form, the CDR3 reads TGTGCCAGCAGCCTCCAGGGCGGCTCTGGCCAAGAGACCCAGTACTTC.